Here is one T cell receptor beta chain with its context. These data are taken from a study of blood T cell repertoires in COVID-19. The overall study: Acute-phase and convalescent COVID-19 samples originated in the United States, Italy and Spain.

CDR3 length: 15 residues. Trimming removed 4 bases from V and 9 bases from J; junction bases left unmatched: 8. Germline V gene sequence: CDR1 LNHDA, CDR2 SQIVND (reference sequence). Source study methods: Amplification with reference gene primers provided the estimates of nucleated cell counts. Measured with immunoSEQ multiplex PCR; TCRdb has only the in-frame clones, and not every one. The D gene and trimming were derived from the DNA, and the V and J assignments and clone size from that table. The table records approximately 26,000 clones, about nine tenths of them present only once. Input material: peripheral blood. The chain recombines TRBV19 with TRBJ1-6, with 8 bases lining up with TRBD1. The sequence came from a human donor in a cohort sampled during active COVID-19. The donor label of this sample is uncertain. In DNA form, the CDR3 reads TGTGCCAGTAGTAGAGCGGGACAGGAACTTTCACCCCTCCACTTT. Protein product: CASSRAGQELSPLHF. Based on the CDR3 plus reference TRBV19 and TRBJ1-6, the full variable domain is DGGITQSPKYLFRKEGQNVTLSCEQNLNHDAMYWYRQDPGQGLRLIYYSQIVNDFQKGDIAEGYSVSREKKESFPLTVTSAQKNPTAFYLCASSRAGQELSPLHFGNGTRLTVT.